This T cell receptor beta chain was sequenced in a study of shared clonotypes between healthy human individuals. This clone appeared a single time. The CDR3 contains 13 residues. Trimming stripped 6 bases from V and 2 bases from J, with 10 bases between. Germline V gene lookup returns CDR1 LGHNT and CDR2 FRNRAP. Produced via immunoSEQ multiplex PCR; TCRdb's table is partial and in-frame only. The sample consists of approximately 1.4 million clones, nearly 99% of them appearing once. The rearrangement links TRBV12-5 to TRBJ2-5, with D perhaps matching TRBD2 (5 bases). Sequencing input: naive CD4+ T cells sorted from blood. The subset is: CD45RA+ positively selected. This receptor was obtained from a man between 25 and 39 years old in good health. CDR3 coding DNA: TGTGCTAGTGGGGACCGAGGGCAAGAGACCCAGTACTTC. This gives the protein CASGDRGQETQYF.